Below are 25 T cell receptor beta chains sequenced from a single sample in a study of T-cell memory formation after mild COVID-19. TCRdb used MiXCR to reprocess the 5' RACE reads, holding one entry per CDR3 protein. The sample gives roughly 600,000 distinct CDR3 sequences, about a sixth of which show up once; around 13% is in the top ten. The sample was PBMCs or a T cell subset sorted from them (not recorded which). These receptors all come from an adult woman who had mild COVID-19 (a few samples of this study predate the infection). Cell type and time point are not known.

This clonotype was recorded at least ten times. The CDR3 DNA is TGTGCCAGCAGAGCCTCTGGGGCCAACGTCCTGACTTTC. Translated: CASRASGANVLTF. The V call is TRBV27, the J call TRBJ2-6; D gene ambiguous. The CDR3 covers 13 residues. Between the trimmed V and J ends, which lost 6 bases and 0 bases, there was a span of 3 bases. Per germline, CDR1 MNHEY and CDR2 SMNVEV (reference sequence).

In this sample, this clonotype turned up a few times. CDR3 amino acids: CASSQGRDRVNEQYF. CDR3 sequence (DNA): TGTGCCAGCAGCCAGGGCCGGGACAGGGTGAACGAGCAGTACTTC. The V gene is TRBV4-2, the J gene TRBJ2-7; 9 bases line up with TRBD1. Germline CDR1 reads LGHNA; CDR2 reads YNFKEQ. The CDR3 is 15 residues long. The V gene end was trimmed by 3 bases and the J gene end by 5 bases; junction bases not matched to a gene: 8.

The chain carries TRBV14 and TRBJ1-4, with 9 bases lining up with TRBD1. V dropped 2 bases and J dropped 8; count of bases not matched to a gene: 6. Germline values: CDR1 SGHDN, CDR2 FVKESK. This CDR3 comprises 15 residues. In DNA form, the CDR3 reads TGTGCCAGCAGCCAAACGGGACAGGGTGTAGAAAAACTGTTTTTT. Amino acid sequence: CASSQTGQGVEKLFF.

In this sample, this clonotype turned up a few times. The chain combines TRBV5-1 with TRBJ2-5; perhaps TRBD1 as D (5 bases). Germline V lookup: CDR1 SGHRS, CDR2 YFSETQ. V lost 1 base and J lost 2, with 12 bases in between. The CDR3 spans 15 residues. CDR3 in DNA: TGCGCCAGCAGCTTGACGGGCAGGGATCAAGAGACCCAGTACTTC. Translated, it gives CASSLTGRDQETQYF.

This chain joins TRBV5-1 and TRBJ2-5; no clear D. Trimming took 2 bases from V and 2 from J, leaving 13 bases between them. The germline V gene encodes CDR1 SGHRS and CDR2 YFSETQ. The CDR3 covers 15 residues. The CDR3 DNA follows: TGCGCCAGCAGCTTCGCGCAGGAAGCGCAAGAGACCCAGTACTTC. Translated, it gives CASSFAQEAQETQYF. Full variable domain (missing parts from reference TRBV5-1 and TRBJ2-5): KAGVTQTPRYLIKTRGQQVTLSCSPISGHRSVSWYQQTPGQGLQFLFEYFSETQRNKGNFPGRFSGRQFSNSRSEMNVSTLELGDSALYLCASSFAQEAQETQYFGPGTRLLVL.

The genes are TRBV10-3 and TRBJ1-2; D remains unclear. The CDR3 spans 14 residues. Trimming removed 0 bases at V and 7 bases at J, with 12 bases between. Germline V CDR1 and CDR2: ENHRY, SYGVKD. CDR3 in amino acids: CAISESMGLGGYTF. The CDR3 region has the DNA TGTGCCATCAGTGAGTCAATGGGCCTTGGTGGCTACACCTTC.

The chain employs TRBV7-6 and TRBJ2-7, with 10 bases aligning to TRBD1. In germline, CDR1 is SGHVS, CDR2 FNYEAQ. CDR3 length: 15 residues. Trimming cost V 5 bases and J 3 bases; bases outside gene matches: 7. The CDR3 region has the DNA TGTGCCAGCAGCCCCGGGACAGGGGTTGTCTACGAGCAGTACTTC. Amino acids: CASSPGTGVVYEQYF.

This clonotype was seen a handful of times. The chain uses TRBV4-1 and TRBJ2-2; 11 bases align to TRBD2. The CDR3 consists of 16 residues. J gave up 4 bases and V 6 bases, and 7 bases lay outside the gene matches. Looked up from germline, CDR1 is MGHRA and CDR2 is YSYEKL. The CDR3 reads CASRGTSGFLTGELFF. The CDR3 DNA is TGCGCCAGCAGAGGGACTAGCGGATTCCTCACCGGGGAGCTGTTTTTT.

This clonotype was seen a few times. The rearrangement links TRBV2 to TRBJ2-1; D is ambiguous. The V gene's germline CDR1 is SNHLY and CDR2 FYNNEI. The CDR3 runs 13 residues. Trimming took off 5 bases at V and 1 base at J, with 6 bases between the two ends. The CDR3 nucleotides read TGTGCCAGCAGTCGGCAGTCCTACAATGAGCAGTTCTTC. It is translated as CASSRQSYNEQFF.

This clonotype was found once. CDR3 region: CASSKVWGHRTVATQYF. The CDR3 region has the DNA TGTGCCAGCAGCAAAGTCTGGGGCCATAGGACGGTTGCTACGCAGTATTTT. The rearrangement uses TRBV21-1 and TRBJ2-3; the D call of TRBD1 is as the table states it, not checked on the DNA. TRBV21-1 is shown as a pseudogene. This CDR3 is built from 17 residues.

J is TRBJ2-1 and V is TRBV3-1, with TRBD1 matching over 8 bases. This CDR3 is built from 17 residues. The germline CDR1 and CDR2 sequences are LGHDT and YNNKEL (reference sequence). The ends lost 0 bases at V and 5 bases at J; junction bases unmatched: 9. The CDR3 here is CASSQDPQGVADNEQFF. Written as DNA, the CDR3 is TGTGCCAGCAGCCAAGACCCACAGGGGGTGGCTGACAATGAGCAGTTCTTC.

This clonotype was observed at least ten times. V and J are TRBV20-1 and TRBJ2-7; D is possibly TRBD2 (7 bases). V lost 6 bases and J lost 1, with 22 bases in between. CDR3 length equals 16 residues. Germline CDR1 reads DFQATT; CDR2 reads SNEGSKA (reference sequence). Written as DNA, the CDR3 is TGCAGTGCGGGGGGGGGCTCGGTTGGCCCATCCTACGAGCAGTACTTC. This translates into CSAGGGSVGPSYEQYF.

This clonotype has more than one count but fewer than ten. This chain connects TRBV7-9 to TRBJ2-2; 7 nucleotides align to TRBD2. With V trimmed by 8 bases and J by 4 bases, 10 bases remained unmatched. This CDR3 contains 15 residues. Germline loops: CDR1 SEHNR, CDR2 FQNEAQ (reference sequence). The CDR3 coding sequence is TGTGCCAGCTTAAGATCAGCGGGAACCACCGGGGAGCTGTTTTTT. As protein: CASLRSAGTTGELFF.

The chain joins TRBV20-1 to TRBJ1-1, with 9 bases lining up with TRBD1. The J segment lost 6 bases and the V segment lost 5 bases, leaving 13 bases of the junction unmatched. The length of the CDR3 is 15 residues. Germline V gene sequence: CDR1 DFQATT, CDR2 SNEGSKA (reference sequence). For the CDR3, the DNA is TGCAGTGCTGGGGGACAGGGTAAAATAGGGGCTGAAGCTTTCTTT. Translation gives CSAGGQGKIGAEAFF.

V is TRBV25-1 and J is TRBJ1-2; 7 bases align to TRBD1. CDR1 and CDR2 from the germline V gene are MGHDK and SYGVNS. The trim removed 8 bases at V and 4 bases at J, leaving 10 bases unmatched. This CDR3 is 14 amino acids long. The CDR3 DNA reads TGTGCCAGCGGGGGGCCAGGGGGTCCCTATGGCTACACCTTC. Translation gives CASGGPGGPYGYTF.

This sequence joins TRBV20-1 and TRBJ1-4, with TRBD1 identical over 7 bases. After removal of 3 bases from V and 7 bases from J, the junction contained 5 bases not matched to a gene. This CDR3 region has 13 residues. CDR1 DFQATT and CDR2 SNEGSKA come from the germline V gene (reference sequence). CDR3 amino acids: CSASIRGSEKLFF. The CDR3 region has the DNA TGCAGTGCTAGTATCAGGGGGTCTGAAAAACTGTTTTTT.

The gene calls are TRBV10-3 and TRBJ1-1, with D uncertain. Germline assignment: CDR1 ENHRY and CDR2 SYGVKD. This CDR3 contains 13 residues. The V end lost 5 bases, the J end lost 0 bases, and 7 bases lay between the germline ends. DNA of the CDR3: TGTGCCATCAGTCCGGACTTGAACACTGAAGCTTTCTTT. Translation: CAISPDLNTEAFF.

This clonotype was found once. V is TRBV10-3 and J is TRBJ1-2; 10 bases line up with TRBD1. Germline CDR1 ENHRY, CDR2 SYGVKD. J was trimmed by 7 bases and V by 4 bases; bases with no gene match: 6. This CDR3 is 14 amino acids long. Here the CDR3 DNA reads TGTGCCATCAGTGCGGGGACAGGGGAAGGTGGCTACACCTTC. Protein sequence: CAISAGTGEGGYTF.

This clonotype was observed a handful of times. The V and J genes are TRBV14 and TRBJ2-7, with TRBD2 matching over 10 bases. Looked up from germline, CDR1 is SGHDN and CDR2 is FVKESK. Trimming took 4 bases from V and 0 from J; bases not matched to a gene: 6. This CDR3 has 16 residues. DNA of the CDR3: TGTGCCAGCAGCCCTAGGACTAGCGGATTCTCCTACGAGCAGTACTTC. Translated, it gives CASSPRTSGFSYEQYF. The complete variable domain, with remaining parts taken from reference TRBV14 and TRBJ2-7, reads EAGVTQFPSHSVIEKGQTVTLRCDPISGHDNLYWYRRVMGKEIKFLLHFVKESKQDESGMPNNRFLAERTGGTYSTLKVQPAELEDSGVYFCASSPRTSGFSYEQYFGPGTRLTVT.

The V call is TRBV15, the J call TRBJ2-7, with a possible D match to TRBD2 (5 bases). Germline V lookup: CDR1 LNHNV, CDR2 YYDKDF (reference sequence). CDR3 size: 16 residues. Trimming removed 0 bases from V and 3 bases from J, with 15 bases in between. The CDR3 here is CATSRDQTGVNYEQYF. The CDR3 DNA is TGTGCCACCAGCAGAGATCAGACCGGGGTCAACTACGAGCAGTACTTC.

The table lists this clonotype with a few counts. The V call is TRBV3-1, the J call TRBJ1-1; D gene unclear. CDR3 length: 14 amino acids. V lost 2 bases and J 6 bases, leaving 13 bases between the germline ends. Germline values: CDR1 LGHDT, CDR2 YNNKEL (reference sequence). The CDR3 nucleotides are TGTGCCAGCAGCCAATCGTTCGGCCAGTCTGAAGCTTTCTTT. Residues: CASSQSFGQSEAFF.

The table lists this clonotype with a few counts. This sequence joins TRBV3-1 and TRBJ1-1, with D uncertain. This CDR3 has 14 amino acids. CDR1 and CDR2 from the germline V gene are LGHDT and YNNKEL (reference sequence). V shed 9 bases and J shed 3 bases, with 17 bases lying between them. CDR3 sequence: CASRGPTRDTEAFF. CDR3 DNA: TGTGCCAGTCGGGGTCCCACACGGGACACTGAAGCTTTCTTT.

This sequence joins TRBV4-1 and TRBJ1-2, with D perhaps TRBD1 (5 bases). V was cut by 0 bases and J by 7 bases, with 24 bases left in between. CDR3 length: 18 residues. CDR1 is MGHRA, CDR2 YSYEKL, per germline. CDR3 loop: CASSQEKHVGTVLRGYTF. The CDR3 DNA is TGCGCCAGCAGCCAAGAGAAACATGTAGGGACCGTACTTCGTGGCTACACCTTC.

The chain has TRBV4-1 and TRBJ1-4, with D perhaps TRBD1 (5 bases). Germline V gives CDR1 MGHRA, CDR2 YSYEKL. This CDR3 is built from 14 residues. V shed 6 bases and J shed 8 bases, with 16 bases lying between them. The DNA of the CDR3 is TGCGCCAGCAGTCTTAGTCACCGGGGGGAAAAACTGTTTTTT. It encodes CASSLSHRGEKLFF.

This clonotype has a handful of counts. The genes are TRBV12-3 or TRBV12-4 and TRBJ2-2; perhaps TRBD1 as D (5 bases). Trimming cost V 5 bases and J 3 bases, with 13 bases left between them. The CDR3 runs 15 residues. The CDR3 DNA follows: TGTGCCAGCAGTGATGGGGCCGAGGACACCGGGGAGCTGTTTTTT. Protein product: CASSDGAEDTGELFF.